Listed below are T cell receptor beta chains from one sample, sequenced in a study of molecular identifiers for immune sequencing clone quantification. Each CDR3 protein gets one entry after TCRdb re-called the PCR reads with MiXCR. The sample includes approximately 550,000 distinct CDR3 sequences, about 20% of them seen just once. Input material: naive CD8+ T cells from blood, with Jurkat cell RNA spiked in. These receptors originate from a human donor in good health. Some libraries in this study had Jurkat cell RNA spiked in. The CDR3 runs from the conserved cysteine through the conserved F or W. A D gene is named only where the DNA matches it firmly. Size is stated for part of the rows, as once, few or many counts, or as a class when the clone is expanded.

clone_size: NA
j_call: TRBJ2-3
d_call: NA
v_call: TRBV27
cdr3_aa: CASSPLQGDTQYF
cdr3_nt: TGTGCCAGCAGTCCCCTCCAAGGGGATACGCAGTATTTT

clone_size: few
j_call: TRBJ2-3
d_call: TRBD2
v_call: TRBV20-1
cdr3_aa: CSARDSGRVIPTDTQYF
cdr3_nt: TGCAGTGCTAGAGATTCCGGGAGGGTGATCCCCACAGATACGCAGTATTTT

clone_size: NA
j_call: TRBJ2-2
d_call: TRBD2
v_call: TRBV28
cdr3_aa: CASRSDLTSTPGLAGGGTGELFF
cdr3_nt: TGTGCCAGCCGCTCCGACCTAACCTCAACACCGGGACTAGCGGGAGGAGGAACCGGGGAGCTGTTTTTT

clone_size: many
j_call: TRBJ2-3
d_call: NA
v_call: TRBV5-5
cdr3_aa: CASSLVHPDLPDTQYF
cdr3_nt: TGTGCCAGCAGCTTGGTCCACCCGGATTTGCCAGATACGCAGTATTTT

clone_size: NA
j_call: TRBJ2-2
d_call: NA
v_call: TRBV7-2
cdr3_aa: CASSIGRMAGGELFF
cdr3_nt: TGTGCCAGCAGCATTGGGCGGATGGCTGGCGGGGAGCTGTTTTTT

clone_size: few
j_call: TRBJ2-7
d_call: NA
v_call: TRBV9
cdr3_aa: CASSEGGGSYEQYF
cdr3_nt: TGTGCCAGCAGCGAGGGGGGGGGAAGCTACGAGCAGTACTTC

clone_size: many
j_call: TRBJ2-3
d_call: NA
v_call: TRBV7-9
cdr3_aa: CASSSGAGFLPDTQYF
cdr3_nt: TGTGCCAGCAGCTCAGGGGCGGGGTTTCTGCCAGATACGCAGTATTTT

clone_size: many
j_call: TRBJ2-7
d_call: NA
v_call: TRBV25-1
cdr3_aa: CATLPRTVYEQYF
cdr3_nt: TGTGCCACCCTCCCTAGAACAGTCTACGAGCAGTACTTC

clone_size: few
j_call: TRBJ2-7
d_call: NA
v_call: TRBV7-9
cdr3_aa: CASSLSPGEYRSYEQYF
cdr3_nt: TGTGCCAGCAGCTTATCCCCTGGGGAGTATAGGTCCTACGAGCAGTACTTC

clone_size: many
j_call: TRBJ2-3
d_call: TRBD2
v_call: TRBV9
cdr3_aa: CASSARAGTSGTDTQYF
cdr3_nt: TGTGCCAGCAGCGCGCGCGCCGGGACTAGCGGCACAGATACGCAGTATTTT

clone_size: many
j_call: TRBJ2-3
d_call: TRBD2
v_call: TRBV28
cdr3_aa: CASSLNRGRVTDTQYF
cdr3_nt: TGTGCCAGCAGTTTAAATCGCGGGAGGGTCACAGATACGCAGTATTTT

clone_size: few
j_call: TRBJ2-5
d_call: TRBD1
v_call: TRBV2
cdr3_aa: CASRQGGQETQYF
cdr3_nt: TGTGCCAGCAGACAGGGGGGTCAAGAGACCCAGTACTTC

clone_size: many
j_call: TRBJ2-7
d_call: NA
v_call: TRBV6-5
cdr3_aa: CASSSPGSGYEQYF
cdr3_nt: TGTGCCAGCAGTAGCCCTGGGAGTGGATACGAGCAGTACTTC

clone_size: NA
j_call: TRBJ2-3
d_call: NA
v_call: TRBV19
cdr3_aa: CASSISLTDTQYF
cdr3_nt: TGTGCCAGTAGTATATCCCTCACAGATACGCAGTATTTT

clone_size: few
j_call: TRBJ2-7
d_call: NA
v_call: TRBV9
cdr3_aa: CASSPRPGQIYEQYF
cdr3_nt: TGTGCCAGCAGCCCCCGCCCTGGACAGATCTACGAGCAGTACTTC

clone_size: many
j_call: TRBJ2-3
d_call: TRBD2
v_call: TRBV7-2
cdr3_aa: CASSYITSGGLRYTDTQYF
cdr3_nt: TGTGCCAGCAGCTACATAACTAGCGGGGGGCTCAGATACACAGATACGCAGTATTTT

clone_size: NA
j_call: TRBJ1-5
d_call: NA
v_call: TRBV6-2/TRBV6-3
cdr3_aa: CASSYSLQGNRQPQHF
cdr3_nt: TGTGCCAGCAGTTACTCGTTGCAGGGAAATCGTCAGCCCCAGCATTTT

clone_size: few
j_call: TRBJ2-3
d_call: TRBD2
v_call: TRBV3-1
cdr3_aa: CAGSQLAGGHTDTQYF
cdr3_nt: TGTGCCGGCAGCCAATTAGCGGGAGGACACACAGATACGCAGTATTTT

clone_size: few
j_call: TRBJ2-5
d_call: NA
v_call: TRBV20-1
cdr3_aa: CSARDRTGRETQYF
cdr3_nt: TGCAGTGCTAGAGATAGGACTGGGAGGGAGACCCAGTACTTC

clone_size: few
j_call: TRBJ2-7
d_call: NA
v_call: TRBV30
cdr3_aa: CAWNRQFGLDPYEQYF
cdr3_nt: TGTGCCTGGAACAGGCAATTCGGACTGGATCCCTACGAGCAGTACTTC

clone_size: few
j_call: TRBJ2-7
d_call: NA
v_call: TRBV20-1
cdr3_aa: CSAPPGVPSGEQYF
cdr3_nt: TGCAGTGCTCCCCCCGGCGTCCCGTCGGGGGAGCAGTACTTC

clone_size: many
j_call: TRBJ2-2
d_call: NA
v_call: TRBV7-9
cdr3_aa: CASSWGLSTGELFF
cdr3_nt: TGTGCCAGCAGCTGGGGTCTGAGTACCGGGGAGCTGTTTTTT

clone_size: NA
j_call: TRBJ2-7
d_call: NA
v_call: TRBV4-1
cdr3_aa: CASSQEVRPNYEQYF
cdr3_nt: TGCGCCAGCAGCCAAGAAGTAAGGCCGAACTACGAGCAGTACTTC

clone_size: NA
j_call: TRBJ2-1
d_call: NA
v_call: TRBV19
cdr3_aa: CASSITGLSYNERFF
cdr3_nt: TGTGCCAGTAGTATAACAGGGTTGTCCTACAATGAGCGGTTCTTC

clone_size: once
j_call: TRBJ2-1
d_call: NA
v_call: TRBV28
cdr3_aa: CASLPAGSSHNEQFF
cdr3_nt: TGTGCCAGCCTGCCCGCTGGAAGCTCCCACAATGAGCAGTTCTTC

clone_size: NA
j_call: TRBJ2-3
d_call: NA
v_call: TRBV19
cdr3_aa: CARPSGGNTDTQYF
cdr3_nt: TGTGCCCGACCCTCGGGCGGGAATACAGATACGCAGTATTTT

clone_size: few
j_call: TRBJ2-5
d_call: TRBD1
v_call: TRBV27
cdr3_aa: CASSTWTGSQETQYF
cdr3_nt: TGTGCCAGCAGTACCTGGACAGGATCACAAGAGACCCAGTACTTC

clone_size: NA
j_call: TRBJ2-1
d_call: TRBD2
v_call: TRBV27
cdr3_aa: CASSPGLAVSPHEQFF
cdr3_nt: TGTGCCAGCAGTCCGGGACTAGCGGTCAGTCCTCATGAGCAGTTCTTC

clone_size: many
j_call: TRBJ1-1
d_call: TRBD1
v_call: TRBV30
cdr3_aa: CAWSASDRVNTEAFF
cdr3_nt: TGTGCCTGGAGTGCGTCAGACAGGGTAAACACTGAAGCTTTCTTT

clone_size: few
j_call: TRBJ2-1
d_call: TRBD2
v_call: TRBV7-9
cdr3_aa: CASILAGGYNEQFF
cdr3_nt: TGTGCCAGCATCTTAGCGGGGGGCTACAATGAGCAGTTCTTC

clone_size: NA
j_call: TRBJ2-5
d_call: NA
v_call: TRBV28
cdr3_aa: CASRPGSETQYF
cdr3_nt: TGTGCCAGCAGACCGGGCTCGGAGACCCAGTACTTC

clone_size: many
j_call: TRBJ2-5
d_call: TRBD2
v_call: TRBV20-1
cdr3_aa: CSARKILAEAQYF
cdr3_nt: TGCAGTGCTAGAAAGATACTAGCGGAGGCCCAGTACTTC

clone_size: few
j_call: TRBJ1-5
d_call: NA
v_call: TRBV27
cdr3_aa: CASSFGASQPQHF
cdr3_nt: TGTGCCAGCAGTTTCGGCGCGAGTCAGCCCCAGCATTTT

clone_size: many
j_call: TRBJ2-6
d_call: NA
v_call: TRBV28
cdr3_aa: CASLPDSRSVLSGANVLTF
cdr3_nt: TGTGCCAGCCTACCGGACAGCCGGTCAGTCCTCTCTGGGGCCAACGTCCTGACTTTC

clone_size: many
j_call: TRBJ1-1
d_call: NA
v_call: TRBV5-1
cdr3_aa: CASSAPNRDGEAFF
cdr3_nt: TGCGCCAGCAGCGCACCCAACAGGGACGGGGAAGCTTTCTTT

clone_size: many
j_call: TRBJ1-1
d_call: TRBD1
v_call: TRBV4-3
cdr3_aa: CASSREKGQEKAFF
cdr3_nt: TGCGCCAGCAGCCGCGAGAAGGGACAGGAAAAAGCTTTCTTT

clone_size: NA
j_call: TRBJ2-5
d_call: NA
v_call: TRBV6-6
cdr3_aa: CASGTVRGEGETQYF
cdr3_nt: TGTGCCAGCGGAACCGTTCGAGGGGAAGGAGAGACCCAGTACTTC

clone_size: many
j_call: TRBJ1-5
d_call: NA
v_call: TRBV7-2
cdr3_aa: CASSLVLSSNQPQHF
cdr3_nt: TGTGCCAGCAGCTTAGTTCTCAGTAGCAATCAGCCCCAGCATTTT